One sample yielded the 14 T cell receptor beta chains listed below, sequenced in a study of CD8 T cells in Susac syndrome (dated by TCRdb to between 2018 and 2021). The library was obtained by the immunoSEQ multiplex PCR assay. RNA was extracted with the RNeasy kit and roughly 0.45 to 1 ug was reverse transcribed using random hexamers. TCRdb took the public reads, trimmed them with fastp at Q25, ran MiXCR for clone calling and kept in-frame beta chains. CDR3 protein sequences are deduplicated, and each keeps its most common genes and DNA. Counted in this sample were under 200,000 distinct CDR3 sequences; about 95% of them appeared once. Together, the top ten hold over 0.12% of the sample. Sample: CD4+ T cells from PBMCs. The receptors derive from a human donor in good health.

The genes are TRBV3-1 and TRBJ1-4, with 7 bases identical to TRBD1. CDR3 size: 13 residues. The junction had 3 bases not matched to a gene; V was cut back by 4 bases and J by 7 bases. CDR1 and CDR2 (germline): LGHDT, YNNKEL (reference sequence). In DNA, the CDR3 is TGTGCCAGCAGCCGACAGGGAGGTGAAAAACTGTTTTTT. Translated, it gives CASSRQGGEKLFF.

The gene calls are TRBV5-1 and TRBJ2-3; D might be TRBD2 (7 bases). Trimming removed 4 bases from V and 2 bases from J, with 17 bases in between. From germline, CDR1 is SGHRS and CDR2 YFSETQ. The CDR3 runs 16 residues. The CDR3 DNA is TGCGCCAGCAGCCTCTACGTTGGGGGGGCCACAGATACGCAGTATTTT. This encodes CASSLYVGGATDTQYF.

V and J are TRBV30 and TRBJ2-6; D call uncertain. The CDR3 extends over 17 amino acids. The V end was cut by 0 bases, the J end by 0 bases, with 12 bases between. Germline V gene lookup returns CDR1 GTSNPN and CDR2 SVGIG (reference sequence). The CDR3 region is CAWSVNRFGSGANVLTF. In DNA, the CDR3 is TGTGCCTGGAGTGTGAATAGGTTTGGCTCTGGGGCCAACGTCCTGACTTTC.

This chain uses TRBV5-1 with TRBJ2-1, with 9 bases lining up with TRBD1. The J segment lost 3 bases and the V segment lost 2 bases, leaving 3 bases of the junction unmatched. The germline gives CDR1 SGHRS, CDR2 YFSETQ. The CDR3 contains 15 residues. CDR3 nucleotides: TGCGCCAGCAGCTTCGGGGACAGGGACTACAATGAGCAGTTCTTC. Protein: CASSFGDRDYNEQFF.

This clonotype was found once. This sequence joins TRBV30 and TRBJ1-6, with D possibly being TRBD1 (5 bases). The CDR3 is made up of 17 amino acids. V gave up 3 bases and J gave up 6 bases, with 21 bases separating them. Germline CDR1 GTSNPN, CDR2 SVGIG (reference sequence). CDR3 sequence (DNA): TGTGCCTGGAGCGCATCAACCGGGGCCCGTTTTAATTCACCCCTCCACTTT. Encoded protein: CAWSASTGARFNSPLHF.

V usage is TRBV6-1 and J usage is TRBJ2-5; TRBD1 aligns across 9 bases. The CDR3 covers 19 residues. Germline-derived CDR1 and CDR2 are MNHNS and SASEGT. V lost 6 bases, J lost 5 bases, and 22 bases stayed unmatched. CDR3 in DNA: TGTGCCAGCAGAACCGGGACAGGGTCATTAGGGGGGCTTACCGAGACCCAGTACTTC. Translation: CASRTGTGSLGGLTETQYF.

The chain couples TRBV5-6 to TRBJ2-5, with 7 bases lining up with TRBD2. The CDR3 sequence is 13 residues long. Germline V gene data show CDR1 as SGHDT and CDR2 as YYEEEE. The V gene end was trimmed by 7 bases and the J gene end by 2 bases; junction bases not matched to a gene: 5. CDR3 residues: CASEQGGQETQYF. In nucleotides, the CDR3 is TGTGCCAGCGAGCAGGGAGGGCAAGAGACCCAGTACTTC.

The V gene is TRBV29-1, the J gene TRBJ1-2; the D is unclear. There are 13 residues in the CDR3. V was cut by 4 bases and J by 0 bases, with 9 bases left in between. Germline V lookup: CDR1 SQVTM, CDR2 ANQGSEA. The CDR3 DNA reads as TGCAGCGTTGCCAATGAGGCTAACTATGGCTACACCTTC. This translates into CSVANEANYGYTF.

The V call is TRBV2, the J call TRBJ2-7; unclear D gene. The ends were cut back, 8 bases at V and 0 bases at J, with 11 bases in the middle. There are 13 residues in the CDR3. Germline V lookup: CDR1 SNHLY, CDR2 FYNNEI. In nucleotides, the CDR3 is TGTGCCAGCGATGGACGGCGCTCCTACGAGCAGTACTTC. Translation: CASDGRRSYEQYF.

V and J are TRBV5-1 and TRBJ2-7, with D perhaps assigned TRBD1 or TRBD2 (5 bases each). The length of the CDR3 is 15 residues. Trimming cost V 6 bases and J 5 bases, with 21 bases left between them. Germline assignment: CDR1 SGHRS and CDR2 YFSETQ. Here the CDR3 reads CASTYSLGGPHEQYF. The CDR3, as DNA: TGCGCCAGCACCTACTCTCTTGGGGGTCCGCACGAGCAGTACTTC.

For the CDR3, the DNA is TGTGCCACCAGCAGCGGGGGGGTTGGACTGGGCGAGCAGTACTTC. This translates into CATSSGGVGLGEQYF. The genes are TRBV15 and TRBJ2-7, with 8 bases identical to TRBD2. Germline V CDR1 and CDR2: LNHNV, YYDKDF (reference sequence). Trimming took 3 bases from V and 6 from J; bases not matched to a gene: 10. The CDR3 runs to 15 residues.

The CDR3 DNA reads as TGTGCTAGTGGTTTGGTACTTTTCCTCTACAATGAGCAGTTCTTC. Translating gives CASGLVLFLYNEQFF. The V and J genes are TRBV12-5 and TRBJ2-1, with D unclear. The CDR3 loop spans 15 amino acids. CDR1 is LGHNT and CDR2 is FRNRAP in the germline V gene. Between the trimmed V and J ends, which lost 0 bases and 3 bases, there was a span of 9 bases. The entire variable domain, with the rest obtained from reference TRBV12-5 and TRBJ2-1, is as follows: DARVTQTPRHKVTEMGQEVTMRCQPILGHNTVFWYRQTMMQGLELLAYFRNRAPLDDSGMPKDRFSAEMPDATLATLKIQPSEPRDSAVYFCASGLVLFLYNEQFFGPGTRLTVL.

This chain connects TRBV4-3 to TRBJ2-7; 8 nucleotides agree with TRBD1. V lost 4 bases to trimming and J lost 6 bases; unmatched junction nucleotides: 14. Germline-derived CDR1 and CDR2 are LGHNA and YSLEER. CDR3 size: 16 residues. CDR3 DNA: TGCGCCAGCAGCCTCGGCCCGGACAGGGATAGGGGCGAGCAGTACTTC. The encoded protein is CASSLGPDRDRGEQYF.

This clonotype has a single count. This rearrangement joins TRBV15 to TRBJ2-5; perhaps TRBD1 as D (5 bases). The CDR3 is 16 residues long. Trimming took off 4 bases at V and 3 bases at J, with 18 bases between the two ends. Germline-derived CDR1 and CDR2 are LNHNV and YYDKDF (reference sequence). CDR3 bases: TGTGCCACCAGCAAAGACGTTCTGGGGCCTAAAGAGACCCAGTACTTC. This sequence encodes CATSKDVLGPKETQYF.